This T cell receptor (beta chain) was found in a study of neurological immune-mediated disorders. General study points: Private repertoires in all groups were suggested by the finding that expanded clones across subjects shared no CDR3 amino acid sequences.

To note about this clonotype: What it binds is not known.

The time point: longitudinal time-point 2. Libraries used 2 million unsorted PBMCs kept frozen in RNAlater. The CDR3 contains 13 residues. The J segment lost 5 bases and the V segment lost 3 bases, leaving 0 bases of the junction unmatched. The V gene's germline CDR1 is KGHSH and CDR2 LQKENI. 5'RACE with 10-nucleotide random UMIs produced the cDNA. TCRdb reanalysed the 5' RACE reads using MiXCR and keeps one entry per CDR3 protein. The sample includes some 100,000 distinct CDR3 sequences, 13% of them seen just once. Sequencing was done on a sample of PBMCs. The chain couples TRBV18 to TRBJ2-5, with 10 positions matching TRBD1. The origin of this receptor is a female donor with HTLV-1-associated myelopathy (HAM/TSP). CDR3 residues: CASSPDRGETQYF. CDR3 DNA: TGTGCCAGCTCACCGGACAGGGGGGAGACCCAGTACTTC.